The 31 T cell receptor beta chains below were found in one sample sequenced in a study of radiotherapy plus CTLA-4 blockade in lung cancer. Method: immunoSEQ multiplex PCR; TCRdb's copy keeps in-frame clones and lacks some. The profile shows about 110,000 clones, approximately 87% of them singletons. The source was peripheral blood, collected from a patient treated with radiotherapy plus ipilimumab. The receptor set was obtained from a human donor with non-small cell lung cancer that progressed on radiotherapy plus ipilimumab. Some clones in this sample may be carry-over from other donors' samples.

The chain couples TRBV10-3 to TRBJ2-1; TRBD2 aligns across 8 bases. The ends lost 6 bases at V and 8 bases at J; junction bases unmatched: 9. The V gene's germline CDR1 is ENHRY and CDR2 SYGVKD. This CDR3 spans 14 amino acids. The CDR3, as DNA: TGTGCCATCAGGGAAGGGCGGGGGGATTATGAGCAGTTCTTC. As protein: CAIREGRGDYEQFF.

The CDR3 loop is CASSFYRDSTDTQYF. CDR3 coding DNA: TGTGCCAGCAGCTTCTACAGAGATAGCACAGATACGCAGTATTTT. The genes are TRBV5-4 and TRBJ2-3, with D unclear. This CDR3 spans 15 amino acids. CDR1 is SGHNT, CDR2 YYREEE, per germline (reference sequence). V lost 2 bases, J lost 0 bases, and 10 bases lay in between.

This chain connects TRBV29-1 to TRBJ2-1; a possible D gene is TRBD1 (6 bases). Per germline, CDR1 SQVTM and CDR2 ANQGSEA. V was cut by 3 bases and J by 9 bases, with 18 bases left in between. The CDR3 totals 14 residues. The chain's CDR3 is CSVDVGALWGEQFF. CDR3 DNA sequence: TGCAGCGTTGATGTGGGGGCGCTTTGGGGTGAGCAGTTCTTC.

J is TRBJ2-5 and V is TRBV14, with D tentatively TRBD1 or TRBD2 (5 bases each). V lost 4 bases, J lost 5 bases, and 17 bases lay in between. The V gene's germline CDR1 is SGHDN and CDR2 FVKESK. The CDR3 totals 15 residues. The CDR3 sequence is CASSLLREGLETQYF. CDR3 nucleotide sequence: TGTGCCAGCAGCCTCCTCCGCGAGGGGCTCGAGACCCAGTACTTC. Using reference TRBV14 and TRBJ2-5 for the parts outside the CDR3, the full variable domain is EAGVTQFPSHSVIEKGQTVTLRCDPISGHDNLYWYRRVMGKEIKFLLHFVKESKQDESGMPNNRFLAERTGGTYSTLKVQPAELEDSGVYFCASSLLREGLETQYFGPGTRLLVL.

The rearrangement uses TRBV11-3 and TRBJ2-3; perhaps TRBD1 as D (5 bases). The CDR3 contains 15 residues. V gave up 2 bases and J gave up 1 base, with 10 bases separating them. CDR1 and CDR2 from the germline V gene are SGHNT and YENEEA. CDR3 coding DNA: TGTGCCAGCAGCTTAAGGGGTTTAGGCACAGATACGCAGTATTTT. Residues: CASSLRGLGTDTQYF.

V gene TRBV4-3 combines with J gene TRBJ1-1, with no clear D. The CDR3 contains 14 residues. V lost 1 base and J 1 base, leaving 7 bases between the germline ends. In germline, CDR1 is LGHNA, CDR2 YSLEER. This CDR3 is CASSQVAGNTEAFF. The CDR3 nucleotides read TGCGCCAGCAGCCAAGTGGCGGGGAACACTGAAGCTTTCTTT.

The rearrangement joins TRBV5-4 to TRBJ1-3; D gene ambiguous. The length of the CDR3 is 14 residues. The germline V gene has CDR1 SGHNT and CDR2 YYREEE (reference sequence). Trimming left V 1 base short and J 4 bases short, with 9 bases between. In DNA form, the CDR3 reads TGTGCCAGCAGCTTGACTTCGGAGGGAAACACCATATATTTT. It translates to CASSLTSEGNTIYF. Using reference TRBV5-4 and TRBJ1-3 for the parts outside the CDR3, the full variable domain is ETGVTQSPTHLIKTRGQQVTLRCSSQSGHNTVSWYQQALGQGPQFIFQYYREEENGRGNFPPRFSGLQFPNYSSELNVNALELDDSALYLCASSLTSEGNTIYFGEGSWLTVV.

V is TRBV28 and J is TRBJ1-4, with 10 bases that match TRBD1. The CDR3 extends over 15 amino acids. Trimming removed 6 bases from V and 5 bases from J; junction bases left unmatched: 6. The germline V gene encodes CDR1 MDHEN and CDR2 SYDVKM. The CDR3 region is CASRSRDRGNEKLFF. As DNA, the CDR3 is TGTGCCAGCAGGAGCCGGGACAGGGGAAATGAAAAACTGTTTTTT.

The chain recombines TRBV10-3 with TRBJ2-7, with TRBD1 matching over 8 bases. V trimming: 2 bases; J trimming: 3 bases; junction bases outside the gene matches: 6. The CDR3 totals 15 residues. Germline CDR1 reads ENHRY; CDR2 reads SYGVKD. Written as DNA, the CDR3 is TGTGCCATCAGTGAGGGACAGGGAAGGTTCTACGAGCAGTACTTC. Translated, it gives CAISEGQGRFYEQYF.

The V gene is TRBV11-2, the J gene TRBJ1-4; 7 nucleotides match TRBD1. V gave up 6 bases and J gave up 4 bases; unmatched junction bases: 8. Germline values: CDR1 SGHAT, CDR2 FQNNGV. The CDR3 totals 15 residues. CDR3 nucleotides: TGTGCCAGCAGTCGTACGGGACAGCGTAATGAAAAACTGTTTTTT. Its protein is CASSRTGQRNEKLFF.

The chain is built from TRBV10-3 and TRBJ2-6, with unresolved D. The germline gives CDR1 ENHRY, CDR2 SYGVKD. Trimming took 10 bases from V and 0 from J, leaving 7 bases between them. The CDR3 totals 13 residues. CDR3 sequence: CATQGSGANVLTF. CDR3 in DNA: TGTGCCACCCAAGGCTCTGGGGCCAACGTCCTGACTTTC.

The V and J genes are TRBV9 and TRBJ2-7, with 8 bases identical to TRBD2. Germline lookup yields CDR1 SGDLS and CDR2 YYNGEE. CDR3 length: 14 amino acids. Trimming removed 4 bases from V and 5 bases from J; junction bases left unmatched: 8. CDR3 amino acids: CASSITSGGNEQYF. CDR3 nucleotides: TGTGCCAGCAGCATCACTAGCGGTGGGAACGAGCAGTACTTC.

CDR3 sequence reads: CASSIPPSGGNYGYTF. The DNA for the CDR3 is TGTGCCAGTAGTATCCCACCTTCGGGGGGGAACTATGGCTACACCTTC. V usage is TRBV19 and J usage is TRBJ1-2, with a possible D match to TRBD1 (5 bases). The CDR3 is 16 amino acids. Germline V gene data show CDR1 as LNHDA and CDR2 as SQIVND (reference sequence). V was trimmed by 3 bases and J by 2 bases, leaving 16 bases between them.

The V gene is TRBV19, the J gene TRBJ1-1; TRBD1 aligns across 10 bases. Germline V gives CDR1 LNHDA, CDR2 SQIVND (reference sequence). The CDR3 spans 15 residues. Germline trimming cut 5 bases from V and 5 bases from J; bases unmatched to any gene: 8. The CDR3 sequence is CASSPRTGGRTEAFF. In nucleotides, the CDR3 is TGTGCCAGTAGTCCCCGGACAGGGGGTCGAACTGAAGCTTTCTTT.

This rearrangement joins TRBV28 to TRBJ1-1; weak D call: TRBD1 (5 bases). V lost 6 bases and J 4 bases, leaving 18 bases between the germline ends. Germline CDR1 reads MDHEN; CDR2 reads SYDVKM. CDR3 size: 15 residues. The CDR3 reads CASRENFGGSTEAFF. CDR3 bases: TGTGCCAGCAGGGAGAATTTCGGGGGTAGCACTGAAGCTTTCTTT.

The chain carries TRBV5-6 and TRBJ1-1; D may be TRBD1 (5 bases). CDR3 length: 14 residues. Germline CDR1 and CDR2: SGHDT and YYEEEE. Trimming shortened V by 4 bases and J by 4 bases, and 14 bases separated the two germline ends. CDR3 in amino acids: CASSLRQISTEAFF. The CDR3 DNA is TGTGCCAGCAGCCTAAGACAGATAAGCACTGAAGCTTTCTTT. The full variable domain, completed using reference TRBV5-6 and TRBJ1-1, is DAGVTQSPTHLIKTRGQQVTLRCSPKSGHDTVSWYQQALGQGPQFIFQYYEEEERQRGNFPDRFSGHQFPNYSSELNVNALLLGDSALYLCASSLRQISTEAFFGQGTRLTVV.

The V gene is TRBV5-8, the J gene TRBJ2-3; 13 nucleotides line up with TRBD2. There are 16 residues in the CDR3. Germline-derived CDR1 and CDR2 are SGHTS and YDEGEE. Unmatched junction bases numbered 5, after V lost 4 bases and J lost 3 bases. The CDR3 loop is CASSRGTSGETDTQYF. Written as DNA, the CDR3 is TGTGCCAGCAGCAGAGGGACTAGCGGGGAAACAGATACGCAGTATTTT.

The genes are TRBV9 and TRBJ2-1, with 10 positions matching TRBD2. Trimming took 1 base from V and 9 from J; bases not matched to a gene: 7. The CDR3 is made up of 15 amino acids. Germline CDR1 and CDR2: SGDLS and YYNGEE. CDR3 bases: TGTGCCAGCAGCGTAATAAGCGGGGGGGCCTCTGAGCAGTTCTTC. It translates to CASSVISGGASEQFF.

This chain links TRBV10-2 with TRBJ1-1; D uncertain. With 2 bases removed from V and 3 bases from J, the gap between germline ends came to 7 bases. The CDR3 consists of 13 residues. Looked up from germline, CDR1 is WSHSY and CDR2 is SAAADI. The CDR3 sequence is CASSEPSYTEAFF. CDR3 nucleotide sequence: TGCGCCAGCAGTGAGCCCAGCTACACTGAAGCTTTCTTT.

The rearrangement joins TRBV30 to TRBJ1-2; D remains unclear. Per germline, CDR1 GTSNPN and CDR2 SVGIG (reference sequence). V shed 2 bases and J shed 8 bases, with 9 bases lying between them. The CDR3 has 11 amino acids. Here the CDR3 reads CAWSFLRGYTF. The CDR3 nucleotides read TGTGCCTGGAGTTTTCTTAGGGGCTACACCTTC.

V is TRBV7-8 and J is TRBJ1-2; D is uncertain. This CDR3 has 16 amino acids. V shed 2 bases and J shed 2 bases, with 15 bases lying between them. The germline V gene has CDR1 SGHVS and CDR2 FQNEAQ. The CDR3, as DNA: TGTGCCAGCAGCTTAATGGGAAGCATGGCCAACTATGGCTACACCTTC. Amino acid sequence: CASSLMGSMANYGYTF.

This clone was recorded a few times. The chain is built from TRBV6-5 and TRBJ1-2; 7 bases line up with TRBD1. With V trimmed by 6 bases and J by 6 bases, 13 bases remained unmatched. The CDR3 extends over 15 amino acids. The germline V gene encodes CDR1 MNHEY and CDR2 SVGAGI. The CDR3 is CASSRGAGGRDGYTF. Here the CDR3 DNA reads TGTGCCAGCAGCAGGGGGGCAGGGGGTCGGGATGGCTACACCTTC.

The rearrangement uses TRBV18 and TRBJ2-5; D is ambiguous. V lost 1 base and J 4 bases, leaving 7 bases between the germline ends. CDR3 size: 13 residues. The germline CDR1 and CDR2 sequences are KGHSH and LQKENI. Here the CDR3 DNA reads TGTGCCAGCTCACCACAGGATAGAGAGACCCAGTACTTC. Encoded protein: CASSPQDRETQYF.

The rearrangement links TRBV6-5 to TRBJ2-5, with 9 bases fitting TRBD1. The J call may be incorrect, as the DNA end agrees better with TRBJ2-7. Germline CDR1 and CDR2: MNHEY and SVGAGI. The length of the CDR3 is 15 residues. CDR3 region: CASSYGQGRTYEQYF. CDR3 bases: TGTGCCAGCAGTTACGGACAGGGGCGGACCTACGAGCAGTACTTC.

The gene calls are TRBV6-4 and TRBJ2-1, with D possibly being TRBD2 (6 bases). Trimming left V 0 bases short and J 3 bases short, with 9 bases between. CDR1 is MRHNA and CDR2 is SNTAGT in the germline V gene. CDR3 size: 15 residues. Here the CDR3 reads CASSDSTGVYNEQFF. For the CDR3, the DNA is TGTGCCAGCAGTGACTCGACGGGGGTCTACAATGAGCAGTTCTTC.

The chain couples TRBV7-2 to TRBJ1-4; no definite D call. Between the trimmed V and J ends, which lost 3 bases and 4 bases, there was a span of 9 bases. This CDR3 contains 14 residues. Germline CDR1 and CDR2: SGHTA and FQGNSA. CDR3 loop: CASSFWVGNEKLFF. The CDR3 bases are TGTGCCAGCAGCTTCTGGGTGGGTAATGAAAAACTGTTTTTT.

The chain employs TRBV4-1 and TRBJ2-7; 7 nucleotides line up with TRBD1. Unmatched junction bases numbered 3, after V lost 1 base and J lost 0 bases. The CDR3 loop spans 15 amino acids. CDR1 and CDR2 (germline): MGHRA, YSYEKL. CDR3 loop: CASSQAGTVSYEQYF. The CDR3 bases are TGCGCCAGCAGCCAAGCGGGGACAGTCTCCTACGAGCAGTACTTC.

This clone was seen a few times. The J gene is TRBJ1-1, the V gene TRBV7-6; D is perhaps TRBD1 (6 bases). V was cut by 5 bases and J by 1 base, with 8 bases left in between. This CDR3 has 13 amino acids. The germline V gene has CDR1 SGHVS and CDR2 FNYEAQ. CDR3 residues: CASSQGQNTEAFF. CDR3 coding DNA: TGTGCCAGCAGCCAGGGACAGAACACTGAAGCTTTCTTT.

This clone was recorded a few times. V and J are TRBV7-2 and TRBJ2-2; D is unresolved. The V and J ends lost 5 bases and 0 bases respectively, with 10 bases between them. This CDR3 has 15 amino acids. CDR1 is SGHTA and CDR2 is FQGNSA in the germline V gene. This chain's CDR3 is CASSLPPTNTGELFF. CDR3 sequence (DNA): TGTGCCAGCAGCCTGCCCCCAACGAACACCGGGGAGCTGTTTTTT.

The chain is built from TRBV6-1 and TRBJ1-4; D not certain. V lost 6 bases and J 11 bases, leaving 19 bases between the germline ends. The CDR3 has 14 amino acids. Germline V lookup: CDR1 MNHNS, CDR2 SASEGT. DNA of the CDR3: TGTGCCAGCAGAGCTCCAGGACGGAGGGCCAAACTGTTTTTT. Translated: CASRAPGRRAKLFF.

This chain uses TRBV6-5 with TRBJ2-3; D is ambiguous. The V end was cut by 2 bases, the J end by 4 bases, with 10 bases between. There are 14 residues in the CDR3. Germline V gene data show CDR1 as MNHEY and CDR2 as SVGAGI. Here the CDR3 reads CASSYGVYSDTQYF. For the CDR3, the DNA is TGTGCCAGCAGTTACGGGGTATACTCAGATACGCAGTATTTT.